This TCR beta chain was documented in a study of tumor-infiltrating lymphocytes in primary liver carcinoma. Note on this clonotype: One junction end disagrees with the germline gene, perhaps due to a read error.

Starting material of 500 ng total RNA yielded TCR beta cDNA via a constant-region primer. Nested multiplex PCR, run for three rounds with slightly modified ARM-PCR, yielded TCR beta libraries. The opening two PCR rounds, roughly 11 cycles each, paired TRBV1-TRBV30 forward primers with a C-beta reverse primer. TCRdb itself ran the multiplex PCR reads through MiXCR, one entry per CDR3 protein. Among about 35,000 distinct CDR3 sequences listed, over 65% were seen once. The CDR3 is 14 residues long. Co-extracting RNA and DNA was done with roughly 17-34 mg of unsorted bulk tissue as input. The receptor was derived from a man aged 35 to 55 with primary liver carcinoma and hepatitis B virus infection. J is TRBJ1-2 and V is TRBV12-3 or TRBV12-4, with D possibly being TRBD1 (6 bases). Material for sequencing was liver tumor tissue from sampling region 4. Sample subset: tumor region T4, right-lateral pole. The CDR3 nucleotides read TGTGCCAGCCTACAGGGCGGCGAAAACTATGGCTACGCATTC. It translates to CASLQGGENYGYAF.